The source of this T cell receptor (beta chain) is a study of cytomegalovirus exposure and HLA in healthy donors. 13 Jbeta primers and 60 Vbeta primers were used for the PCR. The repertoire was sequenced with immunoSEQ multiplex PCR; TCRdb's copy has only in-frame clones and lacks some. The sample carries 100,000 to 150,000 clones, about three quarters recorded once. Comment on this clone: Its antigen is not identified.

The V gene's germline CDR1 is SQVTM and CDR2 ANQGSEA. The CDR3 extends over 13 amino acids. V dropped 7 bases and J dropped 0 bases, with 10 bases sitting between them. Study results and limitations: About 87% or about 30% of the time was how often most TCR beta V segments were productive, according to an earlier analysis. In the analysis, some V segments, TRBV6-2 and TRBV6-3 included, were excluded as indistinguishable.

Sequenced sample: PBMCs. The J gene is TRBJ1-3, the V gene TRBV29-1; D gene uncertain. The receptor comes from a woman in her twenties or thirties in good health and CMV-seronegative. The CDR3 spells CSGSQSSGNTIYF. CDR3 DNA: TGCAGCGGTTCACAGTCCTCTGGAAACACCATATATTTT. The full variable domain, its missing parts supplied by reference TRBV29-1 and TRBJ1-3, is SAVISQKPSRDICQRGTSLTIQCQVDSQVTMMFWYRQQPGQSLTLIATANQGSEATYESGFVIDKFPISRPNLTFSTLTVSNMSPEDSSIYLCSGSQSSGNTIYFGEGSWLTVV.